This TCR beta chain was sequenced during a study of T cells in Graves' hyperthyroidism and ophthalmopathy. Findings and caveats of the study: Most clonotypes expanded in the thyroid (above 0.001) were also present in blood. Separation of ophthalmopathy from stable hyperthyroidism was achieved by a 13 V-J model.

TCR beta CDR3 regions were amplified from RNA. TCR CDR3 underwent first-round RT-PCR with the HTBI primer set. TCRdb analysed the multiplex PCR reads with MiXCR anew, one entry per CDR3 protein. This table has hundreds of thousands of distinct CDR3 sequences, roughly 15% appearing once. As to this clonotype: Its antigen is not known. This may come from a read error, since a much larger clone is one base off.

The CDR3 is made up of 16 amino acids. Per germline, CDR1 MDHEN and CDR2 SYDVKM. Trimming left V 4 bases short and J 9 bases short, with 21 bases between. Those patients with uncontrolled infection, other autoimmune disease, pregnancy or lactation were excluded. The PBMCs had their origin in less than 13 ml of fresh peripheral blood. The chain employs TRBV28 and TRBJ2-2, with D possibly being TRBD1 or TRBD2 (5 bases each). Sequencing input: blood. The sequence derives from a woman aged 55-70 years with Graves' ophthalmopathy. The CDR3 loop reads CASSSLRVAKHRELFF. As DNA, the CDR3 is TGTGCCAGCAGTTCCCTCAGGGTAGCGAAACACCGGGAGCTGTTTTTT.